Included here is one T cell receptor beta chain sequence, with context. No DNA is shown, since the ends of the CDR3 on it are uncertain; the CDR3 is the one TCRdb lists. The germline V gene has CDR1 ENHRY and CDR2 SYGVKD. The CDR3 length equals 13 residues, ends included. This entry is derived from a study of glioma-infiltrating T cells. Amplification of TCR alpha and beta CDR3 regions from RNA used iRepertoire nested multiplex PCR. Via MiXCR, TCRdb re-called the multiplex PCR reads, giving one row per CDR3 protein. The sample lists more than 350 distinct CDR3 sequences, around 31% occurring once. Sequences were obtained from glioma tissue, nonneoplastic brain tissue, or PBMCs (not recorded which). This TCR was sampled from a human donor with low-grade glioma or glioblastoma, undergoing nonglioma brain surgery, or in good health (not recorded which). The rearrangement links TRBV10-3 to TRBJ1-2. The CDR3 spells CDISGLGFYGCTF.